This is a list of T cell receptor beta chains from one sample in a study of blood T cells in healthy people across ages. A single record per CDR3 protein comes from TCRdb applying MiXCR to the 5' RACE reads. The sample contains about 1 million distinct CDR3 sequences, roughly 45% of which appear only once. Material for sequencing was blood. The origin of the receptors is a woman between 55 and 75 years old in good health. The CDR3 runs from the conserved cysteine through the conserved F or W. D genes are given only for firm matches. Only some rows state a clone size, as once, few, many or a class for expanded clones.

CDR3aa: CASSLVPASNQPQHF; CDR3nt: TGTGCCAGCAGTTTAGTCCCAGCTAGCAATCAGCCCCAGCATTTT; j_gene: TRBJ1-5; v_gene: TRBV27; abundance: .; d_gene: .
CDR3aa: CASSRGDMNEQFF; CDR3nt: TGTGCCAGCAGTCGAGGCGATATGAATGAGCAGTTCTTC; j_gene: TRBJ2-1; v_gene: TRBV12-3/TRBV12-4; abundance: once; d_gene: .
CDR3aa: CASSLLAGGNYEQYF; CDR3nt: TGTGCCAGCAGTTTATTAGCGGGGGGCAACTACGAGCAGTACTTC; j_gene: TRBJ2-7; v_gene: TRBV27; abundance: .; d_gene: TRBD2
CDR3aa: CACSSGLAGSYNEQFF; CDR3nt: TGTGCCTGCAGCTCCGGACTAGCGGGCTCCTACAATGAGCAGTTCTTC; j_gene: TRBJ2-1; v_gene: TRBV6-5; abundance: once; d_gene: TRBD2
CDR3aa: CASSTRMGVGLSYNEQFF; CDR3nt: TGCGCCAGCAGCACCCGGATGGGGGTGGGCCTCTCCTACAATGAGCAGTTCTTC; j_gene: TRBJ2-1; v_gene: TRBV5-1; abundance: .; d_gene: .
CDR3aa: CASSPINPAGWETQYF; CDR3nt: TGCGCCAGCAGCCCCATCAATCCCGCCGGGTGGGAGACCCAGTACTTC; j_gene: TRBJ2-5; v_gene: TRBV4-1; abundance: few; d_gene: .
CDR3aa: CASSLQGAVGANVLTF; CDR3nt: TGTGCCAGCAGCTTACAGGGGGCGGTTGGGGCCAACGTCCTGACTTTC; j_gene: TRBJ2-6; v_gene: TRBV5-5; abundance: .; d_gene: TRBD1
CDR3aa: CASSPPAVRGNEQFF; CDR3nt: TGTGCCAGCTCACCACCGGCGGTGCGTGGCAATGAGCAGTTCTTC; j_gene: TRBJ2-1; v_gene: TRBV18; abundance: .; d_gene: .
CDR3aa: CASSVIGGGGAAGELFF; CDR3nt: TGCGCCAGCAGCGTAATTGGAGGAGGGGGCGCGGCCGGGGAGCTGTTTTTT; j_gene: TRBJ2-2; v_gene: TRBV5-1; abundance: .; d_gene: .
CDR3aa: CASSAKDRSTDTQYF; CDR3nt: TGTGCCAGCAGCGCAAAGGACAGGTCCACAGATACGCAGTATTTT; j_gene: TRBJ2-3; v_gene: TRBV7-3; abundance: few; d_gene: TRBD1
CDR3aa: CASSQEWDTELYF; CDR3nt: TGTGCCAGCAGCCAAGAGTGGGACACCGAGTTGTACTTC; j_gene: TRBJ2-7; v_gene: TRBV27; abundance: .; d_gene: .